The present TCR beta chain was sequenced within a study of T cell changes during pregnancy in multiple sclerosis. This CDR3 has 14 residues. The J segment lost 8 bases and the V segment lost 1 base, leaving 7 bases of the junction unmatched. Germline CDR1 and CDR2: ENHRY and SYGVKD. Repertoires were generated with immunoSEQ multiplex PCR, while TCRdb's copy carries only in-frame clones and drops some. The sample carries 65,000 to 90,000 clones, 91% recorded once. The TCR sequence derives from a female donor with multiple sclerosis, enrolled in a pregnancy study. This specimen was peripheral blood, taken in the first trimester of pregnancy. The chain employs TRBV10-3 and TRBJ1-2; 7 bases fit TRBD1. Written as DNA, the CDR3 is TGTGCCATCAGTGAGTTTACAGGGGTTGAGGGCTACACCTTC. Protein sequence: CAISEFTGVEGYTF.